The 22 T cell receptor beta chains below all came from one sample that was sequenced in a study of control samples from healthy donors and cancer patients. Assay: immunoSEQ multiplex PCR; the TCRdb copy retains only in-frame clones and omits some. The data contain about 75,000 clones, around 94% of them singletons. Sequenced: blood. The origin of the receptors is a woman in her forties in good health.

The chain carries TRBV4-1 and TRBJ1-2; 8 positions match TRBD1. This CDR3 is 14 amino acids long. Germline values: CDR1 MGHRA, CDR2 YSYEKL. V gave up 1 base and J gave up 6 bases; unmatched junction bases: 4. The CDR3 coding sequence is TGCGCCAGCAGCCAAGTGGACAGGGACCATGGCTACACCTTC. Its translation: CASSQVDRDHGYTF.

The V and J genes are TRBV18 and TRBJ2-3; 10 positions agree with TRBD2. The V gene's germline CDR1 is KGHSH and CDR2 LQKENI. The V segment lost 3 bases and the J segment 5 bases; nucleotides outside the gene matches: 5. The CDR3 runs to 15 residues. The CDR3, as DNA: TGTGCCAGCTCACCTAGCGGGGGGCATAGAGATACGCAGTATTTT. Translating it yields CASSPSGGHRDTQYF.

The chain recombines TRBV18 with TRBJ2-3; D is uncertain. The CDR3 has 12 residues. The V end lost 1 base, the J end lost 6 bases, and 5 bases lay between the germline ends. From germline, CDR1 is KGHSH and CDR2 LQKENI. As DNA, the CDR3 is TGTGCCAGCTCACCACAAGTTGATACGCAGTATTTT. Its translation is CASSPQVDTQYF.

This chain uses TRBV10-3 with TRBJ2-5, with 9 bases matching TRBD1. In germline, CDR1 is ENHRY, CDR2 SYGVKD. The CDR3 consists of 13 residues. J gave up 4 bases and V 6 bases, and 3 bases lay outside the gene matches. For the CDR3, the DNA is TGTGCCATCAGCGGACAGGGGCGAGAGACCCAGTACTTC. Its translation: CAISGQGRETQYF.

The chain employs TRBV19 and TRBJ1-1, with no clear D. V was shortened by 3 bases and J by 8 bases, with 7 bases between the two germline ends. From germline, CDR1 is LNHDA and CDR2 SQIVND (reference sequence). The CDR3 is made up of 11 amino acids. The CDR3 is CASSMLREAFF. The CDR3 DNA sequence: TGTGCCAGTAGTATGTTGAGGGAAGCTTTCTTT.

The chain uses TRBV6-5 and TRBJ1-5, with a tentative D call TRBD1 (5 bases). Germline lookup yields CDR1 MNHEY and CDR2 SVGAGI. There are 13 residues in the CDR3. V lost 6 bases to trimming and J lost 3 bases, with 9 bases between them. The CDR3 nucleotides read TGTGCCAGCAGGATTGGGACCAATCAGCCCCAGCATTTT. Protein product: CASRIGTNQPQHF.

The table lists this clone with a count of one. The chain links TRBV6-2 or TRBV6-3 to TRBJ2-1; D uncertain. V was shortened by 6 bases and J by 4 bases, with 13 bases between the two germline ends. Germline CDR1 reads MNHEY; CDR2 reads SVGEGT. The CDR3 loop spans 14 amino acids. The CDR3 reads CASSPLGGYNEQFF. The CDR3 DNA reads TGTGCCAGCAGCCCCCTAGGTGGGTACAATGAGCAGTTCTTC.

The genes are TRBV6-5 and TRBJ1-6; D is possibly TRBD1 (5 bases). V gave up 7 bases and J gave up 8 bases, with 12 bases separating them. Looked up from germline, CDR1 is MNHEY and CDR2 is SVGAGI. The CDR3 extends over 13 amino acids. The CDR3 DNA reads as TGTGCCAGCACAATAGCGGGGGATTCACCCCTCCACTTT. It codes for CASTIAGDSPLHF.

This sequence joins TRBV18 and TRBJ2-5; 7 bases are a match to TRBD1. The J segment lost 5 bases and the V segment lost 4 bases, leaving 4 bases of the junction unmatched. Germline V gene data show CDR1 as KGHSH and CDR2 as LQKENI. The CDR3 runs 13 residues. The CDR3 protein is CASSLGGMETQYF. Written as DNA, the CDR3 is TGTGCCAGCTCACTAGGGGGCATGGAGACCCAGTACTTC.

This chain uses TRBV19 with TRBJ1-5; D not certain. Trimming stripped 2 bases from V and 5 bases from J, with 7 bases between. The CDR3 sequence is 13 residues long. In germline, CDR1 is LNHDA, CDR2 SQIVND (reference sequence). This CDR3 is CASSIQTDQPQHF. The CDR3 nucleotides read TGTGCCAGTAGTATACAGACCGATCAGCCCCAGCATTTT.

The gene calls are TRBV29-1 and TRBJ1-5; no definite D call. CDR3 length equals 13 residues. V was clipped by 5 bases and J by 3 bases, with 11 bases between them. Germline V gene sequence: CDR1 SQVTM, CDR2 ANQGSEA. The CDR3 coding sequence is TGCAGCGTTTCTGACAATACCAATCAGCCCCAGCATTTT. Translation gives CSVSDNTNQPQHF.

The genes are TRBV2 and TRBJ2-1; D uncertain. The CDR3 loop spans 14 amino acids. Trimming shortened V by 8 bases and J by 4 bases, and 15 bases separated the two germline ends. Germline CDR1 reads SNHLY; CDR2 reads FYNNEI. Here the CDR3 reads CASSAGPIYNEQFF. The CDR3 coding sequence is TGTGCCAGCTCCGCAGGACCCATATACAATGAGCAGTTCTTC.

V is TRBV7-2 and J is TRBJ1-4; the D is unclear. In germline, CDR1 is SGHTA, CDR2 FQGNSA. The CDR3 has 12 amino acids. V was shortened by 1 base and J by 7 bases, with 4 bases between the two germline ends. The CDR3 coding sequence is TGTGCCAGCAGCTTAGTCACTGAAAAACTGTTTTTT. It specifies CASSLVTEKLFF.

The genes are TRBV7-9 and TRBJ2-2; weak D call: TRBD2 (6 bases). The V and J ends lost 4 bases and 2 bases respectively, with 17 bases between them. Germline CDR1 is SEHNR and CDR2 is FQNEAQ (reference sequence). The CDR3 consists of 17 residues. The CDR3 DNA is TGTGCCAGCAGCTCCGGGCCCGGGACTTCCAACACCGGGGAGCTGTTTTTT. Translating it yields CASSSGPGTSNTGELFF. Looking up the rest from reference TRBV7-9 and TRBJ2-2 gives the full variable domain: DTGVSQNPRHKITKRGQNVTFRCDPISEHNRLYWYRQTLGQGPEFLTYFQNEAQLEKSRLLSDRFSAERPKGSFSTLEIQRTEQGDSAMYLCASSSGPGTSNTGELFFGEGSRLTVL.

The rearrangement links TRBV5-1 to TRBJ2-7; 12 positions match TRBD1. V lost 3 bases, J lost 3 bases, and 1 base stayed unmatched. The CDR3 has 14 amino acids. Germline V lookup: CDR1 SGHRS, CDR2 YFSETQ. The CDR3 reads CASSWDRGLYEQYF. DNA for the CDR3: TGCGCCAGCAGCTGGGACAGGGGGCTCTACGAGCAGTACTTC.

CDR3 protein: CASSFSGAGDQPQHF. The CDR3 DNA sequence: TGTGCCAGCAGTTTTTCCGGGGCAGGGGATCAGCCCCAGCATTTT. The J gene is TRBJ1-5, the V gene TRBV28; D might be TRBD1 (6 bases). The CDR3 runs 15 residues. V dropped 3 bases and J dropped 5 bases, with 14 bases sitting between them. Germline CDR1 MDHEN, CDR2 SYDVKM. Looking up the rest from reference TRBV28 and TRBJ1-5 gives the full variable domain: DVKVTQSSRYLVKRTGEKVFLECVQDMDHENMFWYRQDPGLGLRLIYFSYDVKMKEKGDIPEGYSVSREKKERFSLILESASTNQTSMYLCASSFSGAGDQPQHFGDGTRLSIL.

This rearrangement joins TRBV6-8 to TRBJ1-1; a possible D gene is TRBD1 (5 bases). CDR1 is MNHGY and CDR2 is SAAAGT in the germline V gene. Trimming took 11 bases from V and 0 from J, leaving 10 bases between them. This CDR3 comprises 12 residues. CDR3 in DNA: TGTGCCCTGGGGGACTTGAACACTGAAGCTTTCTTT. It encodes CALGDLNTEAFF.

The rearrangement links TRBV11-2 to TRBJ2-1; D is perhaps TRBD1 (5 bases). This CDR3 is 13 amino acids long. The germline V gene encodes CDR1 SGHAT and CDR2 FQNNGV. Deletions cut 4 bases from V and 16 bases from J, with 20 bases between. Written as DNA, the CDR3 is TGTGCCAGCAGCTCAGAGGCGACAGTCCCTACCTTCTTC. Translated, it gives CASSSEATVPTFF.

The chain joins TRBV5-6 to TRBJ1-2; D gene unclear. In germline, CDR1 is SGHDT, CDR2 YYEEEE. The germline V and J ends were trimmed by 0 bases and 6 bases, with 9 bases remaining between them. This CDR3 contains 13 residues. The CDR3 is CASSLDGYDGYTF. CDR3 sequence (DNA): TGTGCCAGCAGCTTGGATGGTTATGATGGCTACACCTTC.

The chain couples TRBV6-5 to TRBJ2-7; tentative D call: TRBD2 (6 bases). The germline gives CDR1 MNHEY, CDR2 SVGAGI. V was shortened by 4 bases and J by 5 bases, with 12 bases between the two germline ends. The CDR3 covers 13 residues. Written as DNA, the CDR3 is TGTGCCAGCAGTTCGGGAGTTCGCCACGAGCAGTACTTC. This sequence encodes CASSSGVRHEQYF.

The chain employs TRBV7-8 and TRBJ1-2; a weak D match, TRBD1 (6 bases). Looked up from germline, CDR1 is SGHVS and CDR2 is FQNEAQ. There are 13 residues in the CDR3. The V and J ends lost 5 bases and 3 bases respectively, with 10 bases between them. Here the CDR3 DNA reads TGTGCCAGCAGCCTTCAGGGGTACTATGGCTACACCTTC. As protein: CASSLQGYYGYTF.

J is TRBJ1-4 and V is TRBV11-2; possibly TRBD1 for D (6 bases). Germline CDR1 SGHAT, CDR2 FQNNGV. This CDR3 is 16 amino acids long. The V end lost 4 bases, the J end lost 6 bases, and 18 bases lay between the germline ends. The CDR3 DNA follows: TGTGCCAGCAGCTCGGGGGGGGCCCGGCGCGATGAAAAACTGTTTTTT. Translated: CASSSGGARRDEKLFF. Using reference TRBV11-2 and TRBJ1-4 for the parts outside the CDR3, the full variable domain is EAGVAQSPRYKIIEKRQSVAFWCNPISGHATLYWYQQILGQGPKLLIQFQNNGVVDDSQLPKDRFSAERLKGVDSTLKIQPAKLEDSAVYLCASSSGGARRDEKLFFGSGTQLSVL.